This entry is about one TCR beta chain. The data were taken from a study of cytomegalovirus exposure and HLA in healthy donors. Looked up from germline, CDR1 is LGHNA and CDR2 is YNFKEQ. With 0 bases removed from V and 7 bases from J, the gap between germline ends came to 16 bases. This CDR3 is 15 amino acids long. PCR amplification relied on 60 Vbeta primers (plus 13 Jbeta primers). The protocol was immunoSEQ multiplex PCR, while the TCRdb copy is restricted to in-frame clones and leaves out a portion. The listing records 150,000 to 250,000 clones. The sequence came from a boy aged 5-17 years in good health and CMV-seronegative. V gene TRBV4-2 combines with J gene TRBJ2-7; maybe TRBD1 (6 bases). Sequenced input: PBMCs. CDR3 nucleotide sequence: TGTGCCAGCAGCCAAGATGGACGCGGAGACAGGGAGCAGTACTTC. Protein product: CASSQDGRGDREQYF.